This T cell receptor (beta chain) was captured by sequencing in a study of OX40 agonist ivuxolimab in advanced cancers. Across the whole study: Patients received the agonistic anti-OX40 (CD134) antibody ivuxolimab. Ivuxolimab, which patients received intravenously every 2 weeks, was dosed at 0.01 to 10 mg/kg. A diagnosis of hepatocellular carcinoma, melanoma, renal cell or head and neck cancer was present in dose-escalation patients. Study-level findings and limits: CD4+ and CD8+ blood T cells expanded clonally by week 6 at 0.1 to 3.0 mg/kg.

In germline, CDR1 is SQVTM, CDR2 ANQGSEA. This CDR3 is 11 amino acids long. Comments on this clone: Its antigen is still unknown.

Libraries were prepared by immunoSEQ multiplex PCR; TCRdb keeps only in-frame clonotypes and omits some of them. The table records 70,000 to 95,000 clones, around 92% of them present only once. The J gene is TRBJ1-2, the V gene TRBV29-1; D is ambiguous. The sample consisted of CD4+ or CD8+ T cells sorted from blood, taken in a trial of the OX40 agonist ivuxolimab. This TCR derives from an adult with an advanced solid tumor such as melanoma, head and neck, liver or kidney cancer. The CDR3 DNA is TGCACCTACTCGGACGGATATGGCTACACCTTC. Its protein product is CTYSDGYGYTF.